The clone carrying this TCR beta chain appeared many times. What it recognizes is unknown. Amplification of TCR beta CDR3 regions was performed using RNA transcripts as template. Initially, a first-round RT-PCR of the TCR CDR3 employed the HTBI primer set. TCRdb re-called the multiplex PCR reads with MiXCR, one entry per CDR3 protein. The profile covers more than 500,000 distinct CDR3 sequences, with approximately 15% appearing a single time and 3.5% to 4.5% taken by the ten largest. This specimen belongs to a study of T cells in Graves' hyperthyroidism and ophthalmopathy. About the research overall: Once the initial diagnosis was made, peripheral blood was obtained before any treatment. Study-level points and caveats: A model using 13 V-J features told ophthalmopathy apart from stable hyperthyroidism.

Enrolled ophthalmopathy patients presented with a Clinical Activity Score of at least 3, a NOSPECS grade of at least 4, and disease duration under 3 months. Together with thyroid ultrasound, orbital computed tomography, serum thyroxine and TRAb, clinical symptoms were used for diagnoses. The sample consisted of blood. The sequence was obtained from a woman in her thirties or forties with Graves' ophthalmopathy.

The CDR3: CASSFLAGGTTYEQYF. CDR3 nucleotide sequence: TGTGCCAGCAGTTTTCTAGCGGGAGGTACTACCTACGAGCAGTACTTC. The chain links TRBV28 to TRBJ2-7, with TRBD2 matching over 11 bases. The germline V gene encodes CDR1 MDHEN and CDR2 SYDVKM. V lost 3 bases and J lost 2; bases outside the gene matches: 6. The CDR3 is 16 residues long.